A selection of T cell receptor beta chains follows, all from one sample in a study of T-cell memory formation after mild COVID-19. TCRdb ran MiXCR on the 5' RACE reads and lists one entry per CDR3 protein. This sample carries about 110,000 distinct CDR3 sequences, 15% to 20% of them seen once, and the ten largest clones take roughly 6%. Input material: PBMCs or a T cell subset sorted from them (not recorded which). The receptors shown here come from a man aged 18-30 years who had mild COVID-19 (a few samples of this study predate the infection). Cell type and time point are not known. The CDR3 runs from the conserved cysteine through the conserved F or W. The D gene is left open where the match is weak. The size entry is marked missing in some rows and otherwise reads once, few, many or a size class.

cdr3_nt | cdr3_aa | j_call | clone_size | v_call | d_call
TGTGCCAGCAGCTTACAACCAGGGGGCCATCAAGAGACCCAGTACTTC | CASSLQPGGHQETQYF | TRBJ2-5 | . | TRBV7-2 | TRBD1
TGCGCCAGCAGCGTGACCCGGAGCGGGGGGACAGATACGCAGTATTTT | CASSVTRSGGTDTQYF | TRBJ2-3 | few | TRBV5-1 | TRBD2
TGTGCCAGCTCACCGACAGGCACAAACTATGGCTACACCTTC | CASSPTGTNYGYTF | TRBJ1-2 | . | TRBV18 | .
TGTGCCAGCAGCCCCCTAGCGGGGGGGCCGGAGACCCAGTACTTC | CASSPLAGGPETQYF | TRBJ2-5 | many | TRBV4-2 | TRBD2
TGTGCCAGCAGCAGACAGGGGGCGACTGAAAAACTGTTTTTT | CASSRQGATEKLFF | TRBJ1-4 | many | TRBV5-4 | TRBD1
TGTGCCAGCAGCTTGTTGGGCAGGGACACTGAAGCTTTCTTT | CASSLLGRDTEAFF | TRBJ1-1 | . | TRBV5-4 | .
TGTGCCACCTCCTCAGGGGGCGGGTATGGCTACACCTTC | CATSSGGGYGYTF | TRBJ1-2 | . | TRBV27 | TRBD1
TGTGCCATCAGTGAGAACCGGGACAGGGGGCCCCACGAGCAGTACTTC | CAISENRDRGPHEQYF | TRBJ2-7 | . | TRBV10-3 | TRBD1
TGTGCCAGCAGCTCCCGTATTCCTAGCGGTGATGAGCAGTTCTTC | CASSSRIPSGDEQFF | TRBJ2-1 | . | TRBV7-9 | TRBD2
TGCGCCAGCAGCCAAGTAGTCGGGGTTGGTGGCTACACCTTC | CASSQVVGVGGYTF | TRBJ1-2 | few | TRBV4-1 | .
TGTGCCAGCAGCCCGACAGCGGGGGGCCAGACCCAGTACTTC | CASSPTAGGQTQYF | TRBJ2-5 | . | TRBV7-3 | TRBD2
TGTGCCAGCGGAAAAGGGGGCAGTAATTCACCCCTCCACTTT | CASGKGGSNSPLHF | TRBJ1-6 | . | TRBV9 | TRBD1
TGTGCCAGCAGCTCACCGGGGGGTCCGAGGGATACGCAGTATTTT | CASSSPGGPRDTQYF | TRBJ2-3 | . | TRBV11-3 | TRBD2
TGTGCCAGCAGCTCCCAGACCGGTTTGACCCAGTACTTC | CASSSQTGLTQYF | TRBJ2-5 | . | TRBV7-9 | .
TGTGCCAGCAGTGCCGGGGGGACCACAGATACTCAGTATTTT | CASSAGGTTDTQYF | TRBJ2-3 | . | TRBV12-3/TRBV12-4 | TRBD2
TGTGCCAGCAGCCAAGGAGGGACGGGTAGCAATCAGCCCCAGCATTTT | CASSQGGTGSNQPQHF | TRBJ1-5 | few | TRBV3-1 | .
TGTGCCAGCAGCCCCGGCGGTTGGGGAGAGACCCAGTACTTC | CASSPGGWGETQYF | TRBJ2-5 | few | TRBV2 | .
TGTGCCAGCAGCCCAGGGTGGAGTAATGAAAAACTGTTTTTT | CASSPGWSNEKLFF | TRBJ1-4 | . | TRBV9 | .
TGTGCCAGCATTCGGCGGGGGGGCCATGAGCAGTTCTTC | CASIRRGGHEQFF | TRBJ2-1 | . | TRBV6-2/TRBV6-3 | TRBD2
TGTGCCAGCAGCCCGAGGGGACAGCTCAGCTCTGGAAACACCATATATTTT | CASSPRGQLSSGNTIYF | TRBJ1-3 | . | TRBV7-6 | TRBD1
TGCAGTGTTACCCGACAGGGGGCGAGGGAGACCCAGTACTTC | CSVTRQGARETQYF | TRBJ2-5 | many | TRBV20-1 | TRBD1
TGCAGTGCTAGCAGGGGGCAGGGGACCCAGTACTTC | CSASRGQGTQYF | TRBJ2-5 | many | TRBV20-1 | TRBD1
TGCGCCAGCAGCCTCGAGCGCACCAGCACAGATACGCAGTATTTT | CASSLERTSTDTQYF | TRBJ2-3 | medium-sized | TRBV5-1 | .
TGTGCCAGCAGTGACCCACAGGGAAGGAACACTGAAGCTTTCTTT | CASSDPQGRNTEAFF | TRBJ1-1 | . | TRBV2 | .
TGCGCCAGCAGTTCGACAAGGTCTGGAAACACCATATATTTT | CASSSTRSGNTIYF | TRBJ1-3 | . | TRBV4-3 | .
TGTGCCAGCAGCTTAAAAGGAGCGGGGAATGAAAAACTGTTTTTT | CASSLKGAGNEKLFF | TRBJ1-4 | few | TRBV13 | .
TGTGCCAGCAGCTTAAGGAGGAGTGGGGCAGCTAACACTGAAGCTTTCTTT | CASSLRRSGAANTEAFF | TRBJ1-1 | few | TRBV7-9 | .
TGTGCCAGTACCGAACGCTCACGGGCTGAAGCTTTCTTT | CASTERSRAEAFF | TRBJ1-1 | . | TRBV19 | .
TGTGCCAGCAGTCCGGGCCCCTTC | CASSPGPF | TRBJ1-2 | few | TRBV6-2/TRBV6-3 | .
TGTGCCAGTAGTCATCGAGATACGCAGTATTTT | CASSHRDTQYF | TRBJ2-3 | few | TRBV19 | .
TGTGCCAGCAGTTCGGACAGGAATCAGCCCCAGCATTTT | CASSSDRNQPQHF | TRBJ1-5 | . | TRBV12-3/TRBV12-4 | TRBD1
TGCAGCGTTGGTGACACTGAAGCTTTCTTT | CSVGDTEAFF | TRBJ1-1 | many | TRBV29-1 | .
TGTGCCAGCAGTCCGTCCGGGACTAGCGGCACCGGGGAGCTGTTTTTT | CASSPSGTSGTGELFF | TRBJ2-2 | . | TRBV7-9 | TRBD2
TGCGCCAGCAGCTTGGGGCCTAGCGGTCTCACAGATACGCAGTATTTT | CASSLGPSGLTDTQYF | TRBJ2-3 | few | TRBV5-1 | TRBD2
TGTGCCAACCTTCATAGCGGGGCTCGAGAGACCCAGTACTTC | CANLHSGARETQYF | TRBJ2-5 | . | TRBV27 | TRBD2
TGTGCCAGCAGACCGGGACAGGGGTTTCGCTACACCTTC | CASRPGQGFRYTF | TRBJ1-2 | . | TRBV6-2/TRBV6-3 | TRBD1
TGCGCCAGCAGCAACGCGGGGGCCTCCGAGCAGTACTTC | CASSNAGASEQYF | TRBJ2-7 | . | TRBV5-1 | .
TGTGCCAGCAGCCGCCGACAGGGATATGCCTATGGCTACACCTTC | CASSRRQGYAYGYTF | TRBJ1-2 | . | TRBV6-5 | TRBD1
TGTGCCAGCAGACGTCCGGGGCCCAGGAATTCACCCCTCCACTTT | CASRRPGPRNSPLHF | TRBJ1-6 | few | TRBV11-2 | .
TGCGCCAGCAGCTATGGCCGGGGAGTCGATGAAAAACTGTTTTTT | CASSYGRGVDEKLFF | TRBJ1-4 | once | TRBV5-1 | .
TGCAGTGCTAGAGATTCAGGGTCGAGTGAAAAACTGTTTTTT | CSARDSGSSEKLFF | TRBJ1-4 | . | TRBV20-1 | .
TGTGCCAGCAGCTTAATCAGCGGGGGGACCTACAATGAGCAGTTCTTC | CASSLISGGTYNEQFF | TRBJ2-1 | few | TRBV7-2 | TRBD2
TGCGCCAGCAGCCGGGGGCTACCTTATGGCTACACCTTC | CASSRGLPYGYTF | TRBJ1-2 | . | TRBV5-1 | .
TGTGCCATCGGAATAGCGGACCAAGAGACCCAGTACTTC | CAIGIADQETQYF | TRBJ2-5 | many | TRBV28 | .
TGTGCCAGCAGTCCGACAGGGAAACAGCCCCAGCATTTT | CASSPTGKQPQHF | TRBJ1-5 | . | TRBV2 | TRBD1
TGTGCCAGCAGCCCCGGAAGTGCAGGGGAGGCTGAAGCTTTCTTT | CASSPGSAGEAEAFF | TRBJ1-1 | . | TRBV4-2 | .
TGTGCCAGCAGCGCCTCCGCAGGGGGCTACGAGCAGTACTTC | CASSASAGGYEQYF | TRBJ2-7 | few | TRBV7-9 | TRBD1
TGTGCCAGCAGCTCGACAGGGTCGACCTACGAGCAGTACTTC | CASSSTGSTYEQYF | TRBJ2-7 | . | TRBV12-3/TRBV12-4 | TRBD1
TGTGCCAGCAGTTTTGAGGGTAACACTGAAGCTTTCTTT | CASSFEGNTEAFF | TRBJ1-1 | . | TRBV12-3/TRBV12-4 | .
TGCGCCAGCAGTGGGGGAGGAAACATAGCCTACGAGCAGTACTTC | CASSGGGNIAYEQYF | TRBJ2-7 | few | TRBV10-1 | .
TGCGCCAGCAGCTGGGCCGGGACAGCCTCGGGGACCGGGGAGCTGTTTTTT | CASSWAGTASGTGELFF | TRBJ2-2 | few | TRBV5-1 | TRBD1
TGCGCCAGCAGCCAGCTCCCAGGGGGCTCGGCTTTCTTT | CASSQLPGGSAFF | TRBJ1-1 | . | TRBV4-1 | TRBD1
TGTGCCAGCAGTGTACACAGGGCCAATCAGCCCCAGCATTTT | CASSVHRANQPQHF | TRBJ1-5 | . | TRBV6-1 | .
TGCAGTGCTAGAGTTATGAGGGACAGGGGGCCCCAGCATTTT | CSARVMRDRGPQHF | TRBJ1-5 | . | TRBV20-1 | TRBD1
TGTGCCAGCAGTTACAGACCCTGGGACACCTTAAGCTCCTACAATGAGCAGTTCTTC | CASSYRPWDTLSSYNEQFF | TRBJ2-1 | few | TRBV6-2/TRBV6-3 | .
TGTGCCAGCAGCTTTGAGTCCGGGACAGCCCAGCATTTT | CASSFESGTAQHF | TRBJ1-5 | . | TRBV5-5 | TRBD1
TGTGCCAGCCGGCAGGGAGAGAACACTGAAGCTTTCTTT | CASRQGENTEAFF | TRBJ1-1 | . | TRBV7-3 | .
TGCAGTGCTTCGCCTAGCGGGGGGTACCAAGAGACCCAGTACTTC | CSASPSGGYQETQYF | TRBJ2-5 | . | TRBV20-1 | TRBD2
TGTGCCAGCAGCACCGCTAGAGGGTGGGAGACCCAGTACTTC | CASSTARGWETQYF | TRBJ2-5 | many | TRBV11-2 | .